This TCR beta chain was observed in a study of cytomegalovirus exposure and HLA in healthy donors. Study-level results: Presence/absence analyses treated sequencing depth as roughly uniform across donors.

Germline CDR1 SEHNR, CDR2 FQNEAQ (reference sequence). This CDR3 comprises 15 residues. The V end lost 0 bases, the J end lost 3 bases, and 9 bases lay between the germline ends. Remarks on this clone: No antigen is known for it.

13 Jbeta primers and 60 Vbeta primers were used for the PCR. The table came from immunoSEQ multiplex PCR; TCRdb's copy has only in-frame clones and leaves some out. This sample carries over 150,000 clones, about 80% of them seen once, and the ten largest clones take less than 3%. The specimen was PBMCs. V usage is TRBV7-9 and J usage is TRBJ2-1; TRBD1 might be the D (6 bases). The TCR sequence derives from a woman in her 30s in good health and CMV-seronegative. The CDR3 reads CASSLAQGFYNEQFF. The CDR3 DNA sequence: TGTGCCAGCAGCTTAGCACAGGGCTTCTACAATGAGCAGTTCTTC.